This T cell receptor beta chain was found in a study of cytomegalovirus exposure and HLA in healthy donors. Study results and caveats: For cytomegalovirus status, the classifier reportedly gave diagnoses with high specificity and sensitivity. Associated with cytomegalovirus, according to the listing, were approximately 160 TCR beta chains. Previously analyzed data showed that most TCR beta V segments were productive at a frequency of about 90% or about 30%.

It was with 60 Vbeta and 13 Jbeta primers that the PCR ran. Repertoires were generated with immunoSEQ multiplex PCR, while TCRdb's copy carries only in-frame clones and drops some. The sample lists roughly 160,000 clones; 70% to 80% were seen once. Remarks on this clone: Its antigen is still unknown.

Unmatched junction bases numbered 8, after V lost 1 base and J lost 8 bases. The CDR3 consists of 15 residues. Germline-derived CDR1 and CDR2 are LGHNA and YNFKEQ. This chain connects TRBV4-2 to TRBJ2-4; 7 bases map to TRBD2. The sequenced sample was PBMCs. The receptor was isolated from a man in his forties in good health and CMV-seronegative. CDR3: CASSQVGVGGDIQYF. The CDR3 coding sequence is TGTGCCAGCAGCCAAGTGGGTGTGGGGGGGGACATTCAGTACTTC.